This is a list of T cell receptor beta chains from one sample in a study of blood T cell repertoires in COVID-19. The table came from immunoSEQ multiplex PCR; TCRdb's copy has only in-frame clones and leaves some out. The sample lists 130,000 to 150,000 clones; around nine tenths were seen once. Sequencing was performed on PBMCs or T cells enriched from blood (not recorded which). The source is a woman aged 25-40 years with acute COVID-19. The CDR3 runs from the conserved cysteine through the conserved F or W. The D gene is left open where the match is weak. Some rows mark clone size as missing; the rest say once, few, many or name a class of expanded clone.

J gene | V gene | clone size | D gene | CDR3 protein | CDR3 DNA
TRBJ2-6 | TRBV24-1 | - | - | CATSVPPRDSSGANVLTF | TGTGCCACCAGTGTCCCTCCGAGGGATAGCTCTGGGGCCAACGTCCTGACTTTC
TRBJ1-1 | TRBV7-9 | once | - | CASSLEDSPNTEAFF | TGTGCCAGCAGCCTTGAGGACAGCCCCAACACTGAAGCTTTCTTT
TRBJ1-1 | TRBV29-1 | - | - | CSVERGGITAFF | TGCAGCGTTGAACGGGGGGGAATCACAGCTTTCTTT
TRBJ1-1 | TRBV30 | - | TRBD1 | CAWSRDRGILMNTEAFF | TGTGCCTGGAGTCGGGACAGGGGAATACTTATGAACACTGAAGCTTTCTTT
TRBJ1-3 | TRBV28 | - | TRBD1 | CASRTTGTGVGNTIYF | TGTGCCAGCAGGACGACCGGGACAGGCGTCGGAAACACCATATATTTT
TRBJ1-1 | TRBV6-6 | - | - | CASTGEVRNTEAFF | TGTGCCAGCACCGGGGAAGTGCGGAACACTGAAGCTTTCTTT
TRBJ1-5 | TRBV19 | once | TRBD1 | CASTSPGQGGQPQHF | TGTGCCAGTACAAGTCCGGGACAGGGGGGACAGCCCCAGCATTTT
TRBJ2-3 | TRBV7-2 | - | TRBD2 | CASSFRGLAGGITDTQYF | TGTGCCAGCAGCTTCAGGGGACTAGCGGGAGGGATTACAGATACGCAGTATTTT
TRBJ2-7 | TRBV27 | - | - | CASSLSSVVRLYEQYF | TGTGCCAGCAGTTTATCGTCAGTCGTGCGACTCTACGAGCAGTACTTC
TRBJ2-6 | TRBV5-1 | - | - | CASSLALSGSGANVLTF | TGCGCCAGCAGCTTGGCGTTGTCGGGCTCTGGGGCCAACGTCCTGACTTTC
TRBJ1-5 | TRBV19 | - | - | CATSLPPLKQPQHF | TGTGCCACCTCTCTACCCCCGTTGAAGCAGCCCCAGCATTTT
TRBJ1-2 | TRBV9 | - | TRBD1 | CASSAGQGEGFSF | TGTGCCAGCAGCGCCGGACAGGGGGAGGGTTTCTCCTTC
TRBJ2-1 | TRBV28 | few | - | CASSFLYNEQFF | TGTGCCAGCAGTTTTCTATACAATGAGCAGTTCTTC
TRBJ2-3 | TRBV7-3 | - | TRBD1 | CASSLGQITDTQYF | TGTGCCAGCAGCTTGGGACAGATCACAGATACGCAGTATTTT
TRBJ1-1 | TRBV24-1 | - | - | CATREPLLNEDTEAFF | TGTGCCACCAGAGAACCTTTACTTAATGAGGACACTGAAGCTTTCTTT
TRBJ2-2 | TRBV11-2 | - | - | CASSLDMVAGETGELFF | TGTGCCAGCAGCTTAGATATGGTGGCAGGGGAAACCGGGGAGCTGTTTTTT